The entry that follows covers one T cell receptor (beta chain) sequence. This receptor's antigen is unknown. Per-base qualities were not stored, and no clone one base away is much larger. This sample is drawn from a study of cytomegalovirus exposure and HLA in healthy donors (TCRdb year 2017). Broadly, across the study: According to an earlier analysis of a few hundred of the donors, some 170 million T cells yielded some 110 million unique TCR beta sequences and around 300 Gb of sequence data. Roughly 300 gigabases of sequencing data and approximately 92 million unique TCR sequences made up an early release that covered roughly 670 HLA-typed donors. Of the 398 genotyped donors, less than 85% were placed in the genetic ancestry cluster associated with self-reported Caucasian donors. The study aimed to test whether cataloging public T cell receptors could reveal signatures of past pathogen exposure. The study profiled the T cell repertoires of 550 to 700 subjects by immunosequencing and related them to cytomegalovirus serostatus. A separate validation cohort of approximately 120 different subjects was used in addition to the roughly 700-subject first cohort. High-throughput TCR immunosequencing, statistical association of individual TCRs with disease status, and machine learning were combined to predict cytomegalovirus infection status. A later analysis re-examined previously published TCR beta repertoires from 600 to 700 donors and added high-resolution HLA genotyping to investigate patterns of TCR occurrence. Rather than using new phenotypic data, the later analysis identified candidate immune exposures from TCR beta sequences and from how often those sequences occurred across donors. An earlier analysis of nearly 600 of the donors applied high-throughput TCR beta sequencing to assess whether each TCR beta V gene segment acted as functional or pseudogenic. Alongside the repertoire data, information on donor age, sex, ethnicity and CMV serostatus was compiled. A later genetic analysis used genome-wide SNP genotypes for about 55% of the 666 donors, treating that subset as a discovery cohort. All discovery cohort repertoires had been generated using a single sequencing platform. HLA typing covered class I and class II loci at four-digit resolution. Typing coverage varied by locus: about 620-630 donors for A, B, C, DRB1 and DQB1; approximately 560 for DQA1; 606 for DPA1; approximately 490 for DPB1. Because of strong linkage in the cohort, five DR-DQ haplotypes were treated as single units for association and clustering. Among almost 400 genotyped donors of the cohort, an average of about 240,000 unique TCR beta nucleotide sequences were sequenced per donor, roughly 18% of them non-productive.

The germline V gene specifies SGHTA as CDR1 and FQGNSA as CDR2. Reading from cysteine to phenylalanine, the CDR3 counts 14 amino acids. The sequence is cut down to CDR3 DNA, 42 bases in frame from base 1. V loses 2 bases at its end and J loses 6 bases; junction bases beyond the gene matches: 6. The cohort consisted of some 730 healthy bone marrow donors. At the time of sampling, all cohort members were nominally healthy, though unrecorded immune exposures were likely present. The donor was CMV seronegative and was included in the group of about 350 seronegative cohort members. A peripheral blood sample was collected from each donor, and TCR beta sequencing was performed on peripheral blood mononuclear cells. Genomic DNA extraction from the blood cell samples was performed with the Qiagen DNeasy Blood Extraction Kit. The paper's findings and limits, for the study overall: The classifier was reported to diagnose cytomegalovirus status with high specificity and sensitivity in both the original cohort and the validation cohort. An association between a missense DCLRE1C variant and V-gene and J-gene trimming of TCR beta chains was found in a later genetic analysis and replicated in an independent cohort. The authors suggested that the approach could potentially be extended to other disease states and immunological phenotypes. Immune exposure information for the cohort was limited to CMV serostatus. When HLA alleles, especially DR and DQ, strongly co-occurred, attributing TCR associations to individual alleles was difficult. Most CMV-associated TCR beta chains appeared to be HLA-restricted in a later analysis, and the HLA associations seemed to be driven largely by CMV exposure. A later analysis associated some 17,000 TCR beta sequences with specific HLA alleles at a false discovery rate of 0.05. The sequencing pipeline was judged likely to have produced a cluster of highly shared sequence variants as a technical artifact. According to a later analysis, parvovirus B19, influenza, CMV and Epstein-Barr virus appeared linked to several top co-occurrence clusters. Some IMGT-functional V segments, including TRBV6-2 and TRBV6-3, could not be told apart with the 87-base-pair reads, so those segments were excluded. Compared with equally common non-associated chains, HLA-associated TCR beta chains in a later analysis were more clonally expanded and had lower generation probabilities. Three of the identified cytomegalovirus-associated TCR beta chains were confirmed in vitro to be specific for cytomegalovirus antigens. In a later analysis, TCR association rates were found to vary across HLA loci, with the most associated TCRs seen for DRB1 alleles and the fewest for HLA-C alleles. Presence/absence analyses assumed roughly uniform sequencing depth across donors, an assumption that may not hold. Only TCR beta chains were sequenced in this cohort, and the absence of alpha or paired-chain data limited detectable features. Most TCR sequences were observed very rarely across donors, whereas some public TCRs were present in many individuals. In the study, some 180 TCR beta chains were listed as associated with cytomegalovirus. Because counts were too low, about 17 rarely observed V segments, including chromosome 9 orphons, were excluded from the earlier analysis of several hundred of the donors. Because HLA typing was unavailable for some donors at each locus, only the typed subset was used in association tests. According to a later genetic analysis, donors in an Asian-associated ancestry cluster had fewer N-insertions in productive TCRs than the approximately 670-donor mean. A further reported finding was that TCR beta sequences accurately predicted the HLA-A and HLA-B alleles for most subjects in the first cohort. Correlated functional status among segregating V segments might be attributable to linkage disequilibrium, but an unknown experimental factor could not be ruled out. An earlier analysis of some 590 of the donors showed that most TCR beta V segments appeared in productive rearrangements either about 87% or about 30% of the time, which broadly matched IMGT annotations.

The library was produced with the immunoSEQ multiplex PCR assay. A mixture of 60 forward primers for TCR Vbeta segments and 13 reverse primers for TCR Jbeta segments was used in the multiplex PCR. The CDR3 region of rearranged TCR beta genes was amplified from genomic DNA with a multiplex PCR assay. On the Illumina HiSeq System, the amplified TCR beta libraries were sequenced as 87-base-pair reads. Processing in the source paper ran as follows. A later analysis tallied roughly 80 million unique TCR beta chains across the 550 to 850 repertoires, and roughly 11 million of those chains were shared by two or more donors. Raw reads were error-corrected and collapsed into unique sequences by a nearest-neighbor algorithm in which closely related sequences were merged to remove PCR and sequencing errors. CDR3 sequences were aligned to IMGT reference sequences to assign V, D and J gene segments. For a sequence to be retained, at least a six-nucleotide match to both a V gene segment and a J gene segment was required. Rearrangements were called productive when the CDR3 lacked stop codons and stayed in frame with V and J; all others were non-productive. Following IMGT convention, CDR3 was defined as the stretch from the second conserved V-encoded cysteine to the conserved J-encoded phenylalanine. The earlier analysis of fewer than 700 of the donors excluded sequences that lacked an unambiguous match to a single V gene segment. In an earlier analysis of roughly 600 of the donors, a V segment was called functional when productive rearrangements were above 56.7%, and segregating when the standard deviation between donors exceeded 5%. A statistical classification framework was developed to diagnose cytomegalovirus status using the catalog of TCR beta chain sequences. A later analysis assigned V and J genes by comparing TCR nucleotide sequences with IMGT/GENE-DB human TR gene sequences. The TCRdist pipeline was used in a later analysis to assign CDR3 sequences and most-parsimonious VDJ recombination scenarios. In a later analysis, every TCR beta chain was defined by the combination of its CDR3 amino acid sequence and its V-gene family, and reads without a unique V-gene family were dropped. To address suspected cross-contamination and a sequencing artifact, a later analysis removed approximately 600 highly shared, low-generation-probability nucleotide sequences. For each public chain, a later analysis derived a clonal expansion index from normalized ranks of inferred template counts within each repertoire. A later analysis computed generation probabilities with a VDJ recombination model fitted to out-of-frame rearrangements, and checked the results against IGoR. Hypergeometric tests were used in a later analysis to score TCR-TCR, TCR-HLA and TCR-CMV co-occurrence, with a repertoire-size bias correction applied to the TCR pairs. To estimate false discovery rates, a later analysis permuted the HLA or CMV assignments 20 times. A later analysis grouped co-occurring TCRs with DBSCAN, adding TCRdist sequence similarity when clustering within HLA-allele-positive subsets. Co-occurrence clustering excluded repertoires with fewer than 30,000 or more than 120,000 public chains, plus five with anomalous nucleotide sharing. In its TCRdb copy, this immuneACCESS table keeps in-frame sequences only and misses some clones. Where compared with another copy, unresolved V genes explain less than half of these, and the others have no known cause. That table supplies the V and J calls and clone size; D and trimming were determined from the DNA. The sample yields under 200,000 clones; approximately 80% were counted once. The ten top clones hold approximately 0.51% of the sample.

Sequencing was done on a sample of PBMCs. The chain is made from TRBV7-2 and TRBJ1-2, and TRBD1 matches 7 of the central bases. This sequence originates from a woman in her 50s in good health and CMV-seronegative. The CDR3 region: CASSLSRGLHGYTF. The DNA sequence follows: TGTGCCAGCAGCTTAAGCAGGGGGTTGCATGGCTACACCTTC.